Presented here are 30 T cell receptor beta chains from one specimen sequenced in a study of post-analysis software for immune sequencing data. Findings of the study overall: About 5 TRBV segments (TRBV5-6, TRBV5-1 and TRBV20-1 among them) occurred more frequently in patients than in controls.

What these receptors recognize is not known. Libraries were made from TCR beta cDNA, and they carried unique molecular identifiers. TCRdb re-called the PCR reads with MiXCR, one entry per CDR3 protein. The data hold under 650,000 distinct CDR3 sequences, with around 47% observed a single time. The specimen sequenced was blood. Source of these receptors: a girl between 5 and 17 years old with multiple sclerosis.

A few counts support this clonotype. The chain links TRBV12-3 or TRBV12-4 to TRBJ2-3; 8 bases line up with TRBD2. V gave up 6 bases and J gave up 4 bases; unmatched junction bases: 6. CDR3 size: 14 residues. The CDR3, as DNA: TGTGCCAGCAGCCGGGAGGGGTATGCAGATACGCAGTATTTT. It yields the protein CASSREGYADTQYF.

Turning to this clonotype: A single base separates this from a much larger clone, so it may be a read error. The CDR3 sequence is CATSRQETQYF. DNA for the CDR3: TGTGCCACCAGCAGACAAGAGACCCAGTACTTC. The V call is TRBV15, the J call TRBJ2-5; D call uncertain. There are 11 residues in the CDR3. The ends were cut back, 2 bases at V and 2 bases at J, with 0 bases in the middle. Per the germline V gene, CDR1 is LNHNV and CDR2 is YYDKDF (reference sequence).

This clonotype was seen more than once but under ten times. The chain uses TRBV20-1 and TRBJ1-2; tentative D call: TRBD1 (6 bases). The V end was cut by 0 bases, the J end by 4 bases, with 9 bases between. CDR3 size: 13 residues. Per the germline V gene, CDR1 is DFQATT and CDR2 is SNEGSKA (reference sequence). The DNA of the CDR3 is TGCAGTGCTAGAGATCGCAGGGGCTATGGCTACACCTTC. Its translation: CSARDRRGYGYTF.

This chain uses TRBV24-1 with TRBJ2-1; the match to TRBD2 covers 8 bases. The trim removed 12 bases at V and 0 bases at J, leaving 12 bases unmatched. There are 16 residues in the CDR3. Germline V CDR1 and CDR2: KGHDR, SFDVKD. In DNA form, the CDR3 reads TGTGCCGCCGGGGGGGAGCCTGGGAACTCCTACAATGAGCAGTTCTTC. This gives the protein CAAGGEPGNSYNEQFF.

The V call is TRBV12-3 or TRBV12-4, the J call TRBJ2-5; the D call may be TRBD1 or TRBD2 (6 bases each). This CDR3 has 15 residues. V was shortened by 8 bases and J by 1 base, with 17 bases between the two germline ends. The CDR3 coding sequence is TGTGCCAGCGCCGGGAGAGCAGGGGCCCAAGAGACCCAGTACTTC. Residues: CASAGRAGAQETQYF.

The CDR3 reads CASSPHLGLADQETQYF. CDR3 bases: TGTGCCAGCAGTCCCCACCTTGGCCTAGCGGATCAAGAGACCCAGTACTTC. The rearrangement uses TRBV12-3 or TRBV12-4 and TRBJ2-5, with 7 bases that match TRBD2. This CDR3 is built from 17 residues. V was pared by 5 bases and J by 2 bases, with 14 bases of the junction left unmatched.

Written as DNA, the CDR3 is TGTGCCATCAGTGAGTCGGGTAGCGGGAGGGCCCACGAGCAGTACTTC. The encoded protein is CAISESGSGRAHEQYF. The chain carries TRBV10-3 and TRBJ2-7, with 11 bases aligning to TRBD2. V dropped 0 bases and J dropped 5; count of bases not matched to a gene: 6. The CDR3 spans 16 residues. Germline CDR1 is ENHRY and CDR2 is SYGVKD.

The chain couples TRBV7-9 to TRBJ2-6; 12 bases agree with TRBD2. The CDR3 runs 17 residues. From germline, CDR1 is SEHNR and CDR2 FQNEAQ (reference sequence). V was clipped by 4 bases and J by 2 bases; unmatched bases: 3. The CDR3 protein is CASSSGLAGTGANVLTF. Written as DNA, the CDR3 is TGTGCCAGCAGCTCGGGACTAGCGGGTACTGGGGCCAACGTCCTGACTTTC.

This clonotype was seen once. The rearrangement uses TRBV7-7 and TRBJ2-1; D is unresolved. V dropped 1 base and J dropped 10 bases, with 11 bases sitting between them. The CDR3 is 13 residues long. From germline, CDR1 is SSHAT and CDR2 FNYEAQ (reference sequence). CDR3 region: CASSLDLGVEQFF. DNA of the CDR3: TGTGCCAGCAGCTTAGACCTCGGCGTGGAGCAGTTCTTC.

The chain links TRBV5-1 to TRBJ2-5; D is unclear. TRBJ2-7 explains the end of the DNA better; the J call may be wrong. CDR3 length: 13 amino acids. The germline CDR1 and CDR2 sequences are SGHRS and YFSETQ. CDR3 bases: TGCGCCAGCACCCTGGTATATGGGGACGAGCAGTACTTC. Its protein product is CASTLVYGDEQYF.

This clonotype was detected only a few times. The CDR3 reads CASSQGGGSYNSPLHF. CDR3 coding DNA: TGTGCCAGCAGCCAAGGAGGGGGCTCCTATAATTCACCCCTCCACTTT. This chain links TRBV4-2 with TRBJ1-6, with D possibly matching TRBD1 (6 bases). CDR3 length equals 16 residues. The germline CDR1 and CDR2 sequences are LGHNA and YNFKEQ. The ends were cut back, 1 base at V and 0 bases at J, with 7 bases in the middle.

The chain uses TRBV20-1 and TRBJ2-1; a weak D match, TRBD2 (7 bases). The CDR3 spans 13 residues. Germline lookup yields CDR1 DFQATT and CDR2 SNEGSKA (reference sequence). Trimming cost V 7 bases and J 7 bases, with 17 bases left between them. The CDR3 DNA is TGCAGTGTCAGGGGAGGGCCTTATAATGAGCAGTTCTTC. Translated: CSVRGGPYNEQFF.

This rearrangement joins TRBV7-3 to TRBJ2-3, with 8 bases matching TRBD2. Losses at the gene ends were 3 bases for V and 6 bases for J; bases not matched to a gene: 8. Germline CDR1 SGHTA, CDR2 FQGTGA. CDR3 size: 15 residues. CDR3 in DNA: TGTGCCAGCAGCTTCAGTTCTAGCGGGTTGGATACGCAGTATTTT. Residues: CASSFSSSGLDTQYF.

The rearrangement links TRBV12-3 or TRBV12-4 to TRBJ2-1, with 8 bases identical to TRBD2. This CDR3 comprises 12 residues. J gave up 10 bases and V 6 bases, and 5 bases lay outside the gene matches. The CDR3 sequence: CASRPPGGEQFF. The DNA for the CDR3 is TGTGCCAGCAGACCTCCGGGGGGGGAGCAGTTCTTC.

In this sample, this clonotype turned up a few times. This sequence joins TRBV12-3 or TRBV12-4 and TRBJ2-4; 14 bases are a match to TRBD2. There are 16 residues in the CDR3. Trimming removed 5 bases from V and 8 bases from J; junction bases left unmatched: 8. CDR3 DNA sequence: TGTGCCAGCAGTGGGACTAGCGGGGGTCGTGGGGACATTCAGTACTTC. This translates into CASSGTSGGRGDIQYF.

The J gene is TRBJ2-1, the V gene TRBV6-1; 8 bases agree with TRBD2. Germline V gene sequence: CDR1 MNHNS, CDR2 SASEGT. J was trimmed by 7 bases and V by 7 bases; bases with no gene match: 6. The CDR3 is 13 amino acids. The CDR3 is CASTSGSRNEQFF. The CDR3 region has the DNA TGTGCCAGCACAAGCGGGAGTAGGAATGAGCAGTTCTTC.

This clonotype came up a few times. The CDR3 protein is CASSPTPGRSYEQYF. Here the CDR3 DNA reads TGTGCCAGCAGTCCAACGCCGGGACGGAGCTACGAGCAGTACTTC. V gene TRBV27 combines with J gene TRBJ2-7; either TRBD1 or TRBD2 may fit D (5 bases each). Germline V gene data show CDR1 as MNHEY and CDR2 as SMNVEV (reference sequence). Trimming shortened V by 5 bases and J by 3 bases, and 17 bases separated the two germline ends. The CDR3 runs 15 residues.

This clonotype was seen a few times. V and J are TRBV11-2 and TRBJ2-5; D may be TRBD1 (6 bases). Judging by the DNA end, TRBJ2-7 fits better; the J call may be wrong. Germline CDR1 reads SGHAT; CDR2 reads FQNNGV. This CDR3 comprises 14 residues. The CDR3 is CASRGWDNPYEQYF. The CDR3 nucleotides read TGTGCCAGCAGGGGCTGGGACAACCCCTACGAGCAGTACTTC.

The gene calls are TRBV6-5 and TRBJ2-4; 12 positions match TRBD2. CDR3 length: 21 amino acids. CDR1 MNHEY and CDR2 SVGAGI come from the germline V gene. V shed 2 bases, J shed 0 bases, and the junction held 14 bases outside the gene matches. CDR3: CASSYPKLAGGGNLAKNIQYF. The CDR3 bases are TGTGCCAGCAGTTACCCCAAACTAGCGGGGGGCGGGAACCTAGCCAAAAACATTCAGTACTTC.

The chain is built from TRBV7-9 and TRBJ1-1; TRBD1 matches at 8 bases. The CDR3 has 14 amino acids. Germline-derived CDR1 and CDR2 are SEHNR and FQNEAQ (reference sequence). Trimming cost V 5 bases and J 5 bases; bases outside gene matches: 7. The CDR3 sequence is CASSDLTGVTEAFF. The CDR3 DNA reads as TGTGCCAGCAGCGACCTGACAGGGGTAACTGAAGCTTTCTTT. The entire variable domain, with the rest obtained from reference TRBV7-9 and TRBJ1-1, is as follows: DTGVSQNPRHKITKRGQNVTFRCDPISEHNRLYWYRQTLGQGPEFLTYFQNEAQLEKSRLLSDRFSAERPKGSFSTLEIQRTEQGDSAMYLCASSDLTGVTEAFFGQGTRLTVV.

This clonotype was observed a few times. The chain links TRBV14 to TRBJ2-7, with TRBD1 matching over 9 bases. The V segment lost 6 bases and the J segment 4 bases; nucleotides outside the gene matches: 10. Germline CDR1 and CDR2: SGHDN and FVKESK. This CDR3 spans 15 amino acids. CDR3 in DNA: TGTGCCAGCAGTCCGACAGGGGGAAGTTATTACGAGCAGTACTTC. This codes for CASSPTGGSYYEQYF. Complete variable domain (other parts from reference TRBV14 and TRBJ2-7): EAGVTQFPSHSVIEKGQTVTLRCDPISGHDNLYWYRRVMGKEIKFLLHFVKESKQDESGMPNNRFLAERTGGTYSTLKVQPAELEDSGVYFCASSPTGGSYYEQYFGPGTRLTVT.

A few counts support this clonotype. The J gene is TRBJ1-1, the V gene TRBV29-1; D gene unclear. Germline V CDR1 and CDR2: SQVTM, ANQGSEA. The CDR3 is 13 amino acids. Trimming removed 4 bases at V and 2 bases at J, with 11 bases between. CDR3 protein: CSVAGRANTEAFF. The DNA of the CDR3 is TGCAGCGTTGCAGGACGGGCAAACACTGAAGCTTTCTTT.

V usage is TRBV5-1 and J usage is TRBJ2-6; 10 bases agree with TRBD1. Germline CDR1 SGHRS, CDR2 YFSETQ. V shed 0 bases, J shed 2 bases, and the junction held 2 bases outside the gene matches. CDR3 length: 17 amino acids. CDR3 amino acids: CASSLGQGATGANVLTF. The CDR3 DNA reads TGCGCCAGCAGCTTGGGACAGGGGGCGACTGGGGCCAACGTCCTGACTTTC. The whole variable domain, remainder taken from reference TRBV5-1 and TRBJ2-6, is KAGVTQTPRYLIKTRGQQVTLSCSPISGHRSVSWYQQTPGQGLQFLFEYFSETQRNKGNFPGRFSGRQFSNSRSEMNVSTLELGDSALYLCASSLGQGATGANVLTFGAGSRLTVL.

The CDR3 protein is CASRPHGGNYGYTF. CDR3 in DNA: TGTGCCAGCAGACCCCACGGGGGGAACTATGGCTACACCTTC. The chain is built from TRBV12-3 or TRBV12-4 and TRBJ1-2; D is possibly TRBD1 (5 bases). Between the trimmed V and J ends, which lost 6 bases and 2 bases, there was a span of 13 bases. CDR3 length: 14 amino acids.

Points on this clonotype: One base away lies a much larger clone, so this may be a sequencing read error. J is TRBJ2-4 and V is TRBV12-3 or TRBV12-4; a weak D match, TRBD1 (6 bases). The CDR3 has 14 amino acids. V gave up 6 bases and J gave up 1 base, with 10 bases separating them. In nucleotides, the CDR3 is TGTGCCAGCAGGAGAACAGGGGCCAAAAACATTCAGTACTTC. It is translated as CASRRTGAKNIQYF.

This sequence joins TRBV5-1 and TRBJ2-7; D perhaps matches TRBD1 (5 bases). This CDR3 has 16 residues. The germline V and J ends were trimmed by 0 bases and 0 bases, with 13 bases remaining between them. Germline CDR1 is SGHRS and CDR2 is YFSETQ. In nucleotides, the CDR3 is TGCGCCAGCAGCTTGGCGACACAGGCCCACTCCTACGAGCAGTACTTC. It encodes CASSLATQAHSYEQYF.

The CDR3 loop reads CASTPQGWAFF. The CDR3 nucleotides are TGTGCCAGCACCCCACAGGGATGGGCTTTCTTT. This chain uses TRBV7-3 with TRBJ1-1, with D possibly being TRBD1 (6 bases). The V and J ends lost 7 bases and 11 bases respectively, with 14 bases between them. CDR3 size: 11 residues. The germline V gene encodes CDR1 SGHTA and CDR2 FQGTGA.

This clonotype showed up just a few times. V and J are TRBV9 and TRBJ2-3, with a tentative D call TRBD1 (6 bases). The ends were cut back, 4 bases at V and 6 bases at J, with 12 bases in the middle. The CDR3 spans 13 residues. The germline gives CDR1 SGDLS, CDR2 YYNGEE. The CDR3 spells CASSTLQGDTQYF. CDR3 bases: TGTGCCAGCAGCACACTCCAGGGGGATACGCAGTATTTT.

The chain has TRBV20-1 and TRBJ1-5; D remains unclear. Trimming stripped 3 bases from V and 2 bases from J, with 8 bases between. CDR3 size: 13 residues. Germline V gives CDR1 DFQATT, CDR2 SNEGSKA (reference sequence). DNA of the CDR3: TGCAGTGCTAGCTCTGTAGGCAATCAGCCCCAGCATTTT. It encodes CSASSVGNQPQHF.

J is TRBJ2-1 and V is TRBV12-3 or TRBV12-4; 9 nucleotides match TRBD2. CDR3 length: 15 residues. Losses at the gene ends were 5 bases for V and 7 bases for J; bases not matched to a gene: 9. The CDR3 sequence: CASSLSGSAANEQFF. Written as DNA, the CDR3 is TGTGCCAGCAGTCTTAGCGGGAGTGCCGCGAATGAGCAGTTCTTC.